The 23 T cell receptor beta chains below all came from one sample that was sequenced in a study of OX40 agonist ivuxolimab in advanced cancers. Sequencing used immunoSEQ multiplex PCR; TCRdb keeps in-frame clones, though not all of them. In the table there are 55,000 to 80,000 clones, more than 75% of which are singletons. The sample was CD4+ or CD8+ T cells sorted from blood, taken in a trial of the OX40 agonist ivuxolimab. Every receptor here comes from an adult with an advanced solid tumor such as melanoma, head and neck, liver or kidney cancer.

About this clone: Other DNA sequences in this sample translate to the same CDR3. The chain recombines TRBV2 with TRBJ1-3, with 7 bases identical to TRBD1. The CDR3 has 14 amino acids. Trimming removed 4 bases from V and 2 bases from J; junction bases left unmatched: 2. Germline CDR1 and CDR2: SNHLY and FYNNEI. CDR3 bases: TGTGCCAGCAGTGGGCAGGGGGCTGGAAACACCATATATTTT. Residues: CASSGQGAGNTIYF.

This sequence joins TRBV6-1 and TRBJ2-7; D perhaps matches TRBD1 (6 bases). Trimming stripped 9 bases from V and 3 bases from J, with 18 bases between. This CDR3 has 14 residues. Per germline, CDR1 MNHNS and CDR2 SASEGT. Written as DNA, the CDR3 is TGTGCCAGTAAACAGGGTTTATACAGCTACGAGCAGTACTTC. Its protein product is CASKQGLYSYEQYF.

This clone has just one count. The rearrangement joins TRBV7-9 to TRBJ2-7; 7 positions agree with TRBD2. Germline assignment: CDR1 SEHNR and CDR2 FQNEAQ (reference sequence). This CDR3 contains 14 residues. Trimming removed 0 bases from V and 7 bases from J; junction bases left unmatched: 6. The CDR3: CASSLAGTGGEQYF. The CDR3 DNA follows: TGTGCCAGCAGCTTAGCGGGGACGGGAGGAGAGCAGTACTTC.

The V gene is TRBV4-2, the J gene TRBJ1-6; tentative D call: TRBD1 (5 bases). The V and J ends lost 0 bases and 2 bases respectively, with 5 bases between them. Germline CDR1 reads LGHNA; CDR2 reads YNFKEQ. The CDR3 spans 15 residues. CDR3 residues: CASSQEGPYNSPLHF. The CDR3 coding sequence is TGTGCCAGCAGCCAAGAGGGACCCTATAATTCACCCCTCCACTTT.

This chain links TRBV19 with TRBJ1-1; tentative D call: TRBD1 (6 bases). V was shortened by 6 bases and J by 2 bases, with 10 bases between the two germline ends. This CDR3 region has 13 residues. Germline loops: CDR1 LNHDA, CDR2 SQIVND (reference sequence). Written as DNA, the CDR3 is TGTGCCAGTAGACCGACAGGCAACACTGAAGCTTTCTTT. Its translation: CASRPTGNTEAFF. Full variable domain (rest looked up from reference TRBV19 and TRBJ1-1): DGGITQSPKYLFRKEGQNVTLSCEQNLNHDAMYWYRQDPGQGLRLIYYSQIVNDFQKGDIAEGYSVSREKKESFPLTVTSAQKNPTAFYLCASRPTGNTEAFFGQGTRLTVV.

The chain couples TRBV5-5 to TRBJ1-2, with no clear D. The V gene lost 0 bases and the J gene lost 8 bases, with 8 bases spanning the gap. Per the germline V gene, CDR1 is SGHKS and CDR2 is YYEKEE (reference sequence). The CDR3 sequence is 12 residues long. The CDR3, as DNA: TGTGCCAGCAGCTTGGAACTAACCGGCTACACCTTC. This sequence encodes CASSLELTGYTF.

This clone was counted once. CDR3 region: CASSLGHYGYTF. The CDR3 nucleotides are TGTGCCAGCAGCCTAGGGCACTATGGCTACACCTTC. This chain joins TRBV6-1 and TRBJ1-2; D gene unclear. CDR3 length: 12 residues. Trimming took 6 bases from V and 3 from J, leaving 8 bases between them. Germline V gene lookup returns CDR1 MNHNS and CDR2 SASEGT.

This chain links TRBV2 with TRBJ1-5; 7 bases map to TRBD1. This CDR3 has 14 residues. CDR1 and CDR2 from the germline V gene are SNHLY and FYNNEI. V dropped 5 bases and J dropped 2; count of bases not matched to a gene: 3. The CDR3 DNA follows: TGTGCCAGCAGTCGGGACAGCGGCAATCAGCCCCAGCATTTT. Protein product: CASSRDSGNQPQHF. The variable domain in full, completed from reference TRBV2 and TRBJ1-5, reads EPEVTQTPSHQVTQMGQEVILRCVPISNHLYFYWYRQILGQKVEFLVSFYNNEISEKSEIFDDQFSVERPDGSNFTLKIRSTKLEDSAMYFCASSRDSGNQPQHFGDGTRLSIL.

The V call is TRBV10-3, the J call TRBJ1-1; no clear D. Trimming removed 8 bases from V and 7 bases from J, with 14 bases in between. Germline V gene lookup returns CDR1 ENHRY and CDR2 SYGVKD. The CDR3 is 12 amino acids. The CDR3: CAIRKDRNEAFF. The CDR3 DNA reads TGTGCCATCCGTAAGGACCGGAATGAAGCTTTCTTT.

This chain uses TRBV6-1 with TRBJ2-7; D call uncertain. V dropped 6 bases and J dropped 3 bases, with 9 bases sitting between them. CDR1 is MNHNS and CDR2 is SASEGT in the germline V gene. The CDR3 consists of 12 residues. CDR3 residues: CASSQSYYEQYF. The CDR3 nucleotides read TGTGCCAGCAGCCAGAGTTACTACGAGCAGTACTTC.

The CDR3 DNA follows: TGTGCCAGCAGGACCTGGGGGGCAAACACTGAAGCTTTCTTT. Translating it yields CASRTWGANTEAFF. The chain recombines TRBV5-8 with TRBJ1-1, with D possibly being TRBD1 (6 bases). There are 14 residues in the CDR3. Looked up from germline, CDR1 is SGHTS and CDR2 is YDEGEE. The V and J ends lost 5 bases and 2 bases respectively, with 13 bases between them.

The genes are TRBV14 and TRBJ1-1; tentative D call: TRBD1 (6 bases). CDR3 size: 14 residues. In germline, CDR1 is SGHDN, CDR2 FVKESK. V was shortened by 6 bases and J by 3 bases, with 14 bases between the two germline ends. CDR3 in amino acids: CASRASGTYTEAFF. The CDR3 coding sequence is TGTGCCAGCAGGGCCTCCGGGACATACACTGAAGCTTTCTTT.

The chain joins TRBV30 to TRBJ1-5, with a weak D call TRBD1 (5 bases). The CDR3 loop spans 16 amino acids. With 2 bases removed from V and 2 bases from J, the gap between germline ends came to 16 bases. Germline V gives CDR1 GTSNPN, CDR2 SVGIG (reference sequence). The CDR3 protein is CAWSQGRVGGNQPQHF. DNA of the CDR3: TGTGCCTGGAGTCAGGGCAGGGTCGGAGGCAATCAGCCCCAGCATTTT.

V usage is TRBV28 and J usage is TRBJ1-2; perhaps TRBD1 as D (6 bases). V was shortened by 3 bases and J by 8 bases, with 19 bases between the two germline ends. This CDR3 spans 15 amino acids. Germline loops: CDR1 MDHEN, CDR2 SYDVKM. The CDR3 region is CASSLRPGDPRGYTF. Here the CDR3 DNA reads TGTGCCAGCAGTTTGAGGCCAGGGGACCCTCGGGGCTACACCTTC.

This rearrangement joins TRBV15 to TRBJ1-3, with D possibly being TRBD1 (6 bases). V lost 4 bases to trimming and J lost 0 bases, with 16 bases between them. Germline V gene lookup returns CDR1 LNHNV and CDR2 YYDKDF (reference sequence). This CDR3 spans 17 amino acids. The CDR3 is CATSKLPGAGSGNTIYF. The CDR3, as DNA: TGTGCCACCAGCAAACTCCCAGGGGCTGGCTCTGGAAACACCATATATTTT.

Of note for this clone: Mismatch with germline at one junction end may stem from a read error. The chain employs TRBV11-2 and TRBJ1-1, with unresolved D. This CDR3 region has 12 residues. In germline, CDR1 is SGHAT, CDR2 FQNNGV. Here the CDR3 reads CASTLQGTEAFF. The CDR3 DNA is TGTGCCAGCACCTTACAAGGGACTGAAGCTTTCTTT. The whole variable domain, remainder taken from reference TRBV11-2 and TRBJ1-1, is EAGVAQSPRYKIIEKRQSVAFWCNPISGHATLYWYQQILGQGPKLLIQFQNNGVVDDSQLPKDRFSAERLKGVDSTLKIQPAKLEDSAVYLCASTLQGTEAFFGQGTRLTVV.

The rearrangement links TRBV4-3 to TRBJ1-1, with TRBD1 matching over 8 bases. From germline, CDR1 is LGHNA and CDR2 YSLEER. CDR3 size: 17 residues. V was pared by 8 bases and J by 4 bases, with 18 bases of the junction left unmatched. The CDR3 sequence: CASSRRQGAGLATEAFF. The CDR3 coding sequence is TGCGCCAGCTCCAGGCGGCAGGGGGCGGGGTTGGCCACTGAAGCTTTCTTT.

V gene TRBV10-3 combines with J gene TRBJ2-1, with 9 bases fitting TRBD1. The germline V gene encodes CDR1 ENHRY and CDR2 SYGVKD. V dropped 10 bases and J dropped 5; count of bases not matched to a gene: 6. There are 13 residues in the CDR3. The CDR3 DNA follows: TGTGCCACCACAGGGGGCCAGAACAATGAGCAGTTCTTC. The encoded protein is CATTGGQNNEQFF.

The chain links TRBV7-9 to TRBJ1-6; TRBD1 is a possible D gene (6 bases). V was trimmed by 5 bases and J by 4 bases, leaving 15 bases between them. CDR1 is SEHNR and CDR2 is FQNEAQ in the germline V gene (reference sequence). CDR3 length: 16 residues. In nucleotides, the CDR3 is TGTGCCAGCAGCCGAGAGACAGGAACTTATAATTCACCCCTCCACTTT. Protein: CASSRETGTYNSPLHF. Combining the CDR3 with reference TRBV7-9 and TRBJ1-6 gives the whole variable domain DTGVSQNPRHKITKRGQNVTFRCDPISEHNRLYWYRQTLGQGPEFLTYFQNEAQLEKSRLLSDRFSAERPKGSFSTLEIQRTEQGDSAMYLCASSRETGTYNSPLHFGNGTRLTVT.

The chain joins TRBV5-1 to TRBJ2-1, with 7 bases identical to TRBD2. V shed 4 bases and J 0 bases; nucleotides not matched to a gene: 7. CDR1 SGHRS and CDR2 YFSETQ come from the germline V gene. The CDR3 totals 16 residues. CDR3 sequence (DNA): TGCGCCAGCAGCCAAGGGACTACGAGCTCCTACAATGAGCAGTTCTTC. Translated: CASSQGTTSSYNEQFF.

Of note for this clone: A much bigger clone sits one base away, suggesting this may be a read error. This chain joins TRBV4-2 and TRBJ2-7; D call uncertain. Germline lookup yields CDR1 LGHNA and CDR2 YNFKEQ. Trimming shortened V by 3 bases and J by 4 bases, and 16 bases separated the two germline ends. The CDR3 spans 15 residues. The CDR3 spells CASSHVPVGKYEQYF. The CDR3 nucleotides are TGTGCCAGCAGCCATGTCCCAGTTGGGAAGTACGAGCAGTACTTC.

The CDR3 sequence is CASSSWDRLLGGYTF. In DNA form, the CDR3 reads TGTGCCAGCAGCTCCTGGGACAGACTACTGGGTGGCTACACCTTC. The V call is TRBV9, the J call TRBJ1-2; 7 bases fit TRBD1. Germline loops: CDR1 SGDLS, CDR2 YYNGEE. Trimming cost V 4 bases and J 7 bases; bases outside gene matches: 13. This CDR3 contains 15 residues.

The chain links TRBV10-3 to TRBJ2-1; 13 positions match TRBD2. The junction had 1 base not matched to a gene; V was cut back by 8 bases and J by 6 bases. Germline-derived CDR1 and CDR2 are ENHRY and SYGVKD. CDR3 size: 13 residues. For the CDR3, the DNA is TGTGCCATCGGACTAGCGGGGGCCAATGAGCAGTTCTTC. It is translated as CAIGLAGANEQFF.